Listed here is a single TCR beta chain. The method was immunoSEQ multiplex PCR; TCRdb's version includes in-frame clones alone and lacks a portion of them. The sample has over 35,000 clones, around 81% seen once. The sample belongs to a study of blood T cell repertoires in COVID-19. Trimming left V 11 bases short and J 6 bases short, with 17 bases between. The CDR3 length is 14 residues. The germline V gene has CDR1 MNHEY and CDR2 SVGAGI. The gene calls are TRBV6-5 and TRBJ1-6, with TRBD1 as a possible D gene (6 bases). The sample taken for sequencing was peripheral blood. This receptor was taken from a man between 35 and 55 years old with active or convalescent COVID-19. CDR3: CAASMDRANSPLHF. The CDR3 DNA reads as TGTGCCGCCTCGATGGACAGAGCTAATTCACCCCTCCACTTT.